Listed below are T cell receptor beta chains from one sample, sequenced in a study of shared clonotypes between healthy human individuals. Profiled with immunoSEQ multiplex PCR; TCRdb holds only in-frame clones, not every one. The sample has about 2 million clones, roughly 95% seen once. The sequenced sample consisted of naive CD8+ T cells sorted from blood. The receptor source for this set is a man between 18 and 35 years old in good health. Each CDR3 is given with its conserved first and last residue. D genes are given only for firm matches. Clone size is stated in some rows and not others, as once, few, many or a class when expanded.

CDR3 DNA	CDR3 protein	V gene	clone size	J gene	D gene
TGTGCCAGTAGTATGGGGTGGGGCACTGAAGCTTTCTTT	CASSMGWGTEAFF	TRBV19	NA	TRBJ1-1	NA
TGTGCCAGCAGCGGAGGGGGAGAAACTAATGAAAAACTGTTTTTT	CASSGGGETNEKLFF	TRBV28	NA	TRBJ1-4	NA
TGTGCCAGCAGCAGAGACTACGAGCAGTACTTC	CASSRDYEQYF	TRBV14	few	TRBJ2-7	NA
TGCGCCAGCAGCCAAGGGACCTTAGCCAAAAACATTCAGTACTTC	CASSQGTLAKNIQYF	TRBV4-1	NA	TRBJ2-4	NA
TGCGCCAGCAGCCGACCCCAACCAGGACCCCTCTATGGCTACACCTTC	CASSRPQPGPLYGYTF	TRBV4-1	NA	TRBJ1-2	NA
TGTGCCATCAGTTCCCAGACAGGGGACGAGCAGTACTTC	CAISSQTGDEQYF	TRBV10-3	NA	TRBJ2-7	TRBD1
TGTGCCAGCAGCTGGGGCTCCGGGGGCTTGGAGACCCAGTACTTC	CASSWGSGGLETQYF	TRBV7-9	NA	TRBJ2-5	NA
TGTGCCAGCAGTGAAGGGGGGCCATCTCTTTCCTACGAGCAGTACTTC	CASSEGGPSLSYEQYF	TRBV6-1	NA	TRBJ2-7	NA
TGTGCCAGCAGTACGACAGGGCACTATGGCTACACCTTC	CASSTTGHYGYTF	TRBV28	NA	TRBJ1-2	TRBD1
TGCGCCAGCAGCCAAGGTGGACAGGGCTCCTACGAGCAGTACTTC	CASSQGGQGSYEQYF	TRBV4-1	NA	TRBJ2-7	TRBD1
TGTGCCAGCAGCCCAGACAGGGGGGCTGAAGCTTTCTTT	CASSPDRGAEAFF	TRBV7-9	NA	TRBJ1-1	TRBD1
TGTGCCAGCAGCTGGGCAGCGGACAATGAGCAGTTCTTC	CASSWAADNEQFF	TRBV11-2	NA	TRBJ2-1	NA
TGTGCCAGCAGTTACTCGAGGGGGATCCAAACTGAAGCTTTCTTT	CASSYSRGIQTEAFF	TRBV6-5	few	TRBJ1-1	NA
TGTGCCAGCAGCTTAGAAGCGGCTGGGGTGGGGGAGCAGTACTTC	CASSLEAAGVGEQYF	TRBV13	NA	TRBJ2-7	NA
TGCGCCAGCGGGTTGCTCGGACAGCTAATCACAGATACGCAGTATTTT	CASGLLGQLITDTQYF	TRBV10-2	NA	TRBJ2-3	NA
TGTGCCAGCAGTGTGACCGGGACAGGGAGCAATCAGCCCCAGCATTTT	CASSVTGTGSNQPQHF	TRBV27	NA	TRBJ1-5	TRBD1
TGTGCCAGCTCACCACCCCAGGCCACCCAGTACTTC	CASSPPQATQYF	TRBV18	NA	TRBJ2-5	NA
TGTGCCACCAGGCTAAGTTCCATGGGCTACGAGCAGTACTTC	CATRLSSMGYEQYF	TRBV15	NA	TRBJ2-7	NA
TGTGCCAGCAGCCCGGGACTCACCTACGAGCAGTACTTC	CASSPGLTYEQYF	TRBV27	NA	TRBJ2-7	NA
TGTGCCAGCAGCTTAGCGAGCGAGGGGGCTATCGACGAGCAGTACTTC	CASSLASEGAIDEQYF	TRBV7-8	once	TRBJ2-7	TRBD1
TGTGCCAGCACTCGGGACAGTTTGGGGATATACGAGCAGTACTTC	CASTRDSLGIYEQYF	TRBV6-5	NA	TRBJ2-7	TRBD1
TGTGCCAGCCTTCGACAGTCACAATCTAACTATGGCTACACCTTC	CASLRQSQSNYGYTF	TRBV2	NA	TRBJ1-2	NA
TGTGCCAGCAGCTCCTTCGGACAGGGTAGGAACAACACCATATATTTT	CASSSFGQGRNNTIYF	TRBV13	NA	TRBJ1-3	TRBD1
TGTGCCAGCAGCGTTGGGGGAGGCCCTCCCTACGAGCAGTACTTC	CASSVGGGPPYEQYF	TRBV9	NA	TRBJ2-7	NA
TGTGCCACCAGCAGGGACGGGCTACGGGACTACACCTTC	CATSRDGLRDYTF	TRBV15	NA	TRBJ1-2	NA
TGCGCCAGCAGCCGCTCCGTCATCCGGGCGGATGAAAAACTGTTTTTT	CASSRSVIRADEKLFF	TRBV4-1	NA	TRBJ1-4	NA
TGTGCCAGCAGCTTAGATGCGGAGGAAGAGACCCAGTACTTC	CASSLDAEEETQYF	TRBV7-2	NA	TRBJ2-5	NA
TGTGCCAGTAGTGATAATTCCTACGAGCAGTACTTC	CASSDNSYEQYF	TRBV19	NA	TRBJ2-7	NA
TGTGCTAGCAGCTTAACGACCGGCTACGAGCAGTACTTC	CASSLTTGYEQYF	TRBV7-7	once	TRBJ2-7	NA
TGTGCCAGTAGTATACGAGGGGCAGCCCCTAAGAATTCACCCCTCCACTTT	CASSIRGAAPKNSPLHF	TRBV19	NA	TRBJ1-6	NA
TGTGCCAGCAGCTTACTGCTGTCGTCGTCAGAGACCCAGTACTTC	CASSLLLSSSETQYF	TRBV7-2	NA	TRBJ2-5	NA
TGTGCCAGCAGCTTAGACGGACTTGTGCTAGGCTACGAGCAGTACTTC	CASSLDGLVLGYEQYF	TRBV11-2	NA	TRBJ2-7	NA
TGTGCCTGGAGTGTACAGGGTTACAGGGGAAACGAGCAGTACTTC	CAWSVQGYRGNEQYF	TRBV30	NA	TRBJ2-7	TRBD1
TGCGCCAGCAGCTTTAACCGTGGGTCCTACGAGCAGTACTTC	CASSFNRGSYEQYF	TRBV5-1	NA	TRBJ2-7	NA
TGCGCCAGCAGCCAAGACCCCTCGGGGGCAGGGGTCCACGAGCAGTACTTC	CASSQDPSGAGVHEQYF	TRBV4-3	NA	TRBJ2-7	NA
TGTGCCAGCAGTTTACCCCTCCAAACTAGCGGGGGGGCATACGAGCAGTACTTC	CASSLPLQTSGGAYEQYF	TRBV27	NA	TRBJ2-7	TRBD2
TGTGCCAGCAGCCTTTTCGGTGGACTCTCCTACAATGAGCAGTTCTTC	CASSLFGGLSYNEQFF	TRBV21-1	NA	TRBJ2-1	NA
TGTGCCAGCAGTTGGACAGGACCCTATCCCTACGAGCAGTACTTC	CASSWTGPYPYEQYF	TRBV2	NA	TRBJ2-7	TRBD1
TGCGCCAGCAGCCAACTCACCGCCGTCTCTGGAAACACCATATATTTT	CASSQLTAVSGNTIYF	TRBV4-3	NA	TRBJ1-3	NA
TGTGCCAGCAGTGGAGGAGGCGGGGAGCTGTTTTTT	CASSGGGGELFF	TRBV2	NA	TRBJ2-2	NA
TGTGCCAGCGCCACGGGCTATGGCTACACCTTC	CASATGYGYTF	TRBV9	NA	TRBJ1-2	NA
NA	CASSTSGMGTEAFF	TRBV6-5	NA	TRBJ1-1	NA
TGTGCCAGCGCCGGGACACCGAACACTGAAGCTTTCTTT	CASAGTPNTEAFF	TRBV2	once	TRBJ1-1	NA
TGTGCCAGCAGTGAATATCTAGCGGGTCCGACAGATACGCAGTATTTT	CASSEYLAGPTDTQYF	TRBV6-1	once	TRBJ2-3	TRBD2
TGTGCCAGCAGCTTGGCCGTTGCTGAGACATTT	CASSLAVAETF	TRBV5-6	NA	TRBJ1-1	NA
TGTGCCAGCAGTTTGTGGGGCGGCAGCTATGGCTACACCTTC	CASSLWGGSYGYTF	TRBV27	NA	TRBJ1-2	NA
TGTGCCAGCAGCGAAAGAGGTCCAGAGTATAATGAAAAACTGTTTTTT	CASSERGPEYNEKLFF	TRBV7-9	NA	TRBJ1-4	NA
TGTGCCAGCAGCTTGGGACACTTCTCTGGGGCCAACGTCCTGACTTTC	CASSLGHFSGANVLTF	TRBV5-4	NA	TRBJ2-6	NA
TGCGCCAGCAGCCCCATCGGCGTTCTGGTCAATGAGCAGTTCTTC	CASSPIGVLVNEQFF	TRBV4-3	NA	TRBJ2-1	NA
TGTGCCAGCAGCTTGAGGCAGGGGGCGCGAAATGAGCAGTTCTTC	CASSLRQGARNEQFF	TRBV5-8	NA	TRBJ2-1	TRBD1
TGTGCCAGCAGTTACTCGACTAGCGGGGAGCAAGATACGCAGTATTTT	CASSYSTSGEQDTQYF	TRBV6-5	NA	TRBJ2-3	TRBD2
TGTGCCAGTAGGTGGGGACAGGTGAACACTGAAGCTTTCTTT	CASRWGQVNTEAFF	TRBV19	NA	TRBJ1-1	TRBD1
TGCGCCAGCAGCCCATGGGAAGCGGGAAGCTCCTACAATGAGCAGTTCTTC	CASSPWEAGSSYNEQFF	TRBV4-1	NA	TRBJ2-1	TRBD2
TGTGCCAGTAGTATGGCCCCTGAGGACCCCTACAATGAGCAGTTCTTC	CASSMAPEDPYNEQFF	TRBV19	NA	TRBJ2-1	NA
TGTGCCAGCAGCTACCTCCCGGACCCTAACACTGAAGCTTTCTTT	CASSYLPDPNTEAFF	TRBV5-6	NA	TRBJ1-1	NA